This is a list of T cell receptor beta chains from one sample in a study of cytomegalovirus exposure and HLA in healthy donors. Here immunoSEQ multiplex PCR was the method, and the copy in TCRdb shows in-frame clones only, minus some. Here the sample spans approximately 140,000 clones, around 86% being singletons. The sequenced material came from PBMCs. The receptors originated from a man aged 18 to 30 in good health and CMV-seropositive. The CDR3 runs from the conserved cysteine through the conserved F or W. The D gene is left open where the match is weak. Part of the rows lack a size; the others show once, few, many or a class for expanded clones.

V gene: TRBV13; clone size: once; CDR3 length: 15; J gene: TRBJ1-1; D gene: TRBD1; CDR3 DNA: TGTGCCAGCAGCTTGAGGGGGCGCCTGGACACTGAAGCTTTCTTT; CDR3 protein: CASSLRGRLDTEAFF
V gene: TRBV19; clone size: NA; CDR3 length: 14; J gene: TRBJ2-2; D gene: TRBD1; CDR3 DNA: TGTGCCAGTAGTATGAGGGGGCGTCCCGGGGAGCTGTTTTTT; CDR3 protein: CASSMRGRPGELFF
V gene: TRBV19; clone size: NA; CDR3 length: 17; J gene: TRBJ2-5; D gene: TRBD2; CDR3 DNA: TGTGCCAGTAGATCGAGACTAGCGGGGGGGCCCCAAGAGACCCAGTACTTC; CDR3 protein: CASRSRLAGGPQETQYF
V gene: TRBV14; clone size: NA; CDR3 length: 15; J gene: TRBJ2-1; D gene: TRBD2; CDR3 DNA: TGTGCCAGCAGCCAAGCGGGAGGGCCGGGGAATGAGCAGTTCTTC; CDR3 protein: CASSQAGGPGNEQFF
V gene: TRBV28; clone size: NA; CDR3 length: 14; J gene: TRBJ1-1; D gene: NA; CDR3 DNA: TGTGCCATCGAAATTCGGGGGAAAAACACTGAAGCTTTCTTT; CDR3 protein: CAIEIRGKNTEAFF
V gene: TRBV27; clone size: NA; CDR3 length: 16; J gene: TRBJ1-2; D gene: NA; CDR3 DNA: TGTGCCAGCAGTTCCTCAGGGGACGCGAACTATTATGGCTACACCTTC; CDR3 protein: CASSSSGDANYYGYTF
V gene: TRBV9; clone size: NA; CDR3 length: 16; J gene: TRBJ2-1; D gene: TRBD2; CDR3 DNA: TGTGCCAGCAGCGGGGGACTAGCGGGAGGCTACAATGAGCAGTTCTTC; CDR3 protein: CASSGGLAGGYNEQFF
V gene: TRBV9; clone size: NA; CDR3 length: 15; J gene: TRBJ2-6; D gene: NA; CDR3 DNA: TGTGCCAGCAGCGTACCATCCCCTGGGGCCAACGTCCTGACTTTC; CDR3 protein: CASSVPSPGANVLTF
V gene: TRBV7-9; clone size: NA; CDR3 length: 13; J gene: TRBJ1-1; D gene: NA; CDR3 DNA: TGTGCCAGCAGCCAAACGGGGAACACTGAAGCTTTCTTT; CDR3 protein: CASSQTGNTEAFF
V gene: TRBV5-5; clone size: medium-sized; CDR3 length: 16; J gene: TRBJ2-1; D gene: TRBD2; CDR3 DNA: TGTGCCAGCAGCCCCGGGACTAGCGGGGCCTTCGATGAGCAGTTCTTC; CDR3 protein: CASSPGTSGAFDEQFF
V gene: TRBV20-1; clone size: NA; CDR3 length: 11; J gene: TRBJ2-7; D gene: NA; CDR3 DNA: TGCAGTGCTAGGGGCTTCTACGAGCAGTACTTC; CDR3 protein: CSARGFYEQYF
V gene: TRBV9; clone size: NA; CDR3 length: 14; J gene: TRBJ2-7; D gene: TRBD1; CDR3 DNA: TGTGCCAGCAGCTTCCGGGACAGTCCCTACGAGCAGTACTTC; CDR3 protein: CASSFRDSPYEQYF
V gene: TRBV2; clone size: once; CDR3 length: 11; J gene: TRBJ2-3; D gene: NA; CDR3 DNA: TGTGCCAGCACATCCGGGGATACGCAGTATTTT; CDR3 protein: CASTSGDTQYF
V gene: TRBV6-1; clone size: NA; CDR3 length: 14; J gene: TRBJ2-7; D gene: NA; CDR3 DNA: TGTGCCAGCCTAAGGACTACCTTCGCCTACGAGCAGTACTTC; CDR3 protein: CASLRTTFAYEQYF
V gene: TRBV11-3; clone size: NA; CDR3 length: 12; J gene: TRBJ2-7; D gene: NA; CDR3 DNA: TGTGCCAGCAGCTCAGGACTATACGAGCAGTACTTC; CDR3 protein: CASSSGLYEQYF
V gene: TRBV7-9; clone size: NA; CDR3 length: 11; J gene: TRBJ1-1; D gene: NA; CDR3 DNA: TGTGCCAGCAGCAGGGGAATAGAGGCTTTCTTT; CDR3 protein: CASSRGIEAFF
V gene: TRBV12-5; clone size: once; CDR3 length: 16; J gene: TRBJ2-1; D gene: NA; CDR3 DNA: TGTGCTAGTGGTTTGGTACTAAGGAGGGCGGGAAATGAGCAGTTCTTC; CDR3 protein: CASGLVLRRAGNEQFF
V gene: TRBV6-1; clone size: NA; CDR3 length: 14; J gene: TRBJ2-6; D gene: NA; CDR3 DNA: TGTGCCAGCAGGCACAGGGCTGGGGCCAACGTCCTGACTTTC; CDR3 protein: CASRHRAGANVLTF
V gene: TRBV9; clone size: NA; CDR3 length: 15; J gene: TRBJ2-7; D gene: NA; CDR3 DNA: TGTGCCAGCAGCCCCCGTTTTGGCAACTCCTACGAGCAGTACTTC; CDR3 protein: CASSPRFGNSYEQYF
V gene: TRBV14; clone size: NA; CDR3 length: 14; J gene: TRBJ2-7; D gene: TRBD2; CDR3 DNA: TGTGCCAGCAGCCAGCGCGGGGGTTGGTACGAGCAGTACTTC; CDR3 protein: CASSQRGGWYEQYF
V gene: TRBV2; clone size: NA; CDR3 length: 16; J gene: TRBJ1-5; D gene: NA; CDR3 DNA: TGTGCCAGCAGTGGAGAGGTGACAGGTGGATATCAGCCCCAGCATTTT; CDR3 protein: CASSGEVTGGYQPQHF
V gene: TRBV29-1; clone size: NA; CDR3 length: 13; J gene: TRBJ2-7; D gene: TRBD1; CDR3 DNA: TGCAGCGTTATTCGGGACAGAAACTACGAGCAGTACTTC; CDR3 protein: CSVIRDRNYEQYF